A selection of T cell receptor beta chains follows, all from one sample in a study of CD8 T cells in ankylosing spondylitis. A single record per CDR3 protein comes from TCRdb applying MiXCR to the 5' RACE reads. The repertoire holds roughly 350,000 distinct CDR3 sequences, with 6.5% to 10% as singletons. Material: blood, either unsorted or a sorted T cell fraction (not recorded which). The source is a male donor with ankylosing spondylitis. CDR3s include the opening cysteine and the closing phenylalanine or tryptophan. The order of the fields is D gene, J gene, V gene, clone size, CDR3 DNA, CDR3 protein. A D gene is named only where the DNA matches it firmly. For some rows the clone size is stated as once, few or many, or as a class when expanded; others skip it.

>.|TRBJ2-3|TRBV11-2|few
TGTGCCAGCAGCTTAGGAGCACACCAAAGCACAGATACGCAGTATTTT
CASSLGAHQSTDTQYF
>TRBD1|TRBJ2-7|TRBV11-2|few
TGTGCCAGCAGCTCAAGACCGGGACAGGGGGAGGGAGGCTCCTACGAGCAGTACTTC
CASSSRPGQGEGGSYEQYF
>TRBD1|TRBJ2-3|TRBV3-1|few
TGTGCCAGCACCTCCGGGGGACAGGTAACAGATACGCAGTATTTT
CASTSGGQVTDTQYF
>.|TRBJ1-6|TRBV11-2|few
TGTGCCAGCAGCCGCCAGGCCTCAGGGAATTCACCCCTCCACTTT
CASSRQASGNSPLHF
>.|TRBJ2-4|TRBV27|many
TGTGCCAGCAGTTTTGGGGGGACAGCTAAAAACATTCAGTACTTC
CASSFGGTAKNIQYF
>.|TRBJ2-7|TRBV6-2/TRBV6-3|few
TGTGCCAGCAGTTACGCTCTAGGACGCTACGAGCAGTACTTC
CASSYALGRYEQYF
>TRBD1|TRBJ1-2|TRBV4-3|many
TGCGCCAGCAGCCTCACCACCGGGACAGGGGGCTGGGGCTACACCTTC
CASSLTTGTGGWGYTF
>.|TRBJ2-6|TRBV7-9|.
TGTGCCAGCAGCACTATACTCTCTGGGGCCAACGTCCTGACTTTC
CASSTILSGANVLTF
>TRBD2|TRBJ2-1|TRBV7-2|few
TGTGCCAGCAGCCAGGGGGGTAGCGGGAGGAGCTACAATGAGCAGTTCTTC
CASSQGGSGRSYNEQFF
>.|TRBJ1-4|TRBV7-9|few
TGTGCCAGCAGCTTAGAGCCTGAAAAACTGTTTTTT
CASSLEPEKLFF
>.|TRBJ2-1|TRBV2|many
TGTGCCAGCAGTCTAGTGTTGAATGAGCAGTTCTTC
CASSLVLNEQFF
>.|TRBJ2-1|TRBV7-3|few
TGTGCCAGCAGCCAGGCCCAGGGTTCCTACAATGAGCAGTTCTTC
CASSQAQGSYNEQFF
>.|TRBJ2-2|TRBV10-3|many
TGTGCCATCCGGGACGGAGGGAACACCGGGGAGCTGTTTTTT
CAIRDGGNTGELFF
>.|TRBJ2-5|TRBV27|many
TGTGCCAGCAGTTTATTGGGTCTCCGGGAGACCCAGTACTTC
CASSLLGLRETQYF
>.|TRBJ2-7|TRBV6-5|.
TGTGCCAGCAGTTACCGCAGGGGTTCCTACGAGCAGTACTTC
CASSYRRGSYEQYF
>.|TRBJ1-5|TRBV6-6|.
TGTGCCAGCAATCCGGGGAGTCAGCCCCAGCATTTT
CASNPGSQPQHF
>.|TRBJ1-5|TRBV7-9|many
TGTGCCAGCAGCCTCGGGACTCAGCCCCAGCATTTT
CASSLGTQPQHF
>.|TRBJ2-1|TRBV12-5|.
TGTGCTAGTGGTTTGGTATTAAGGGAGCGCGGGTTGACATCCTTC
CASGLVLRERGLTSF
>.|TRBJ2-3|TRBV10-3|many
TGTGCCGGGGGAGAGAACACAGATACGCAGTATTTT
CAGGENTDTQYF
>.|TRBJ1-1|TRBV6-5|.
TGTGCCAGCGGGGGGCGACCCACTGAAGCTTTCTTT
CASGGRPTEAFF
>.|TRBJ1-4|TRBV7-2|.
TGTGCCAGCAGCTACAGGGTCGGTGAAAAACTGTTTTTT
CASSYRVGEKLFF
>TRBD1|TRBJ2-2|TRBV20-1|few
TGCAGTGCTAGAGACCCGGGACAGGGTGGTACCGGGGAGCTGTTTTTT
CSARDPGQGGTGELFF
>TRBD2|TRBJ2-5|TRBV5-1|few
TGCGCCAGCATTCAGGGGACTAGCGCTGCGGAGACCCAGTACTTC
CASIQGTSAAETQYF
>.|TRBJ2-2|TRBV7-9|.
TGTGCCAGCAGCTCATGGGGGACGGGAACGAACACCGGGGAGCTGTTTTTT
CASSSWGTGTNTGELFF
>TRBD2|TRBJ2-1|TRBV9|many
TGTGCCAGCAGCGTAGGGCCGGGAGGGTCCCACAATGAGCAGTTCTTC
CASSVGPGGSHNEQFF
>.|TRBJ2-2|TRBV5-1|many
TGCGCCAGCAGCGCGGGACGGAACACGAACACCGGGGAGCTGTTTTTT
CASSAGRNTNTGELFF
>.|TRBJ2-7|TRBV10-3|few
TGTGCCATCAGTGAGTCCAGAGGCGGCCGAGGGGACGAGCAGTACTTC
CAISESRGGRGDEQYF
>.|TRBJ1-5|TRBV7-2|many
TGTGCCAGCAGCCAAGGGAGCGGTAATAGCAATCAGCCCCAGCATTTT
CASSQGSGNSNQPQHF
>.|TRBJ2-1|TRBV20-1|.
TGCAGTGCTAGAGGGGCTCGGAATGAGCAGTTCTTC
CSARGARNEQFF
>.|TRBJ2-2|TRBV7-9|many
TGTGCCAGCAGCTTAGCGGCGCAAGGTCTTGGGACCGGGGAGCTGTTTTTT
CASSLAAQGLGTGELFF
>.|TRBJ2-1|TRBV12-3/TRBV12-4|few
TGTGCCAGCAGTTTTAGGAACAGGGTCCCCTACAATGAGCAGTTCTTC
CASSFRNRVPYNEQFF
>TRBD2|TRBJ2-5|TRBV20-1|few
TGCAGTGCTAGTGCGCCTAGCGGGAGGCTAGAGACCCAGTACTTC
CSASAPSGRLETQYF
>.|TRBJ2-5|TRBV6-5|.
TGTGCCAGCAGTTACAGCAGGGGCCCTCAAGAGACCCAGTACTTC
CASSYSRGPQETQYF
>TRBD2|TRBJ2-2|TRBV6-5|few
TGTGCCAGCAGTTTCGAGCGGGGAGGTTCGGCAGAGCTGTTTTTT
CASSFERGGSAELFF
>TRBD2|TRBJ2-7|TRBV4-1|few
TGCGCCAGCAGCCAAGGACCGGGACTAGACGAGCAGTACTTC
CASSQGPGLDEQYF
>TRBD1|TRBJ1-1|TRBV5-5|many
TGTGCCAGCAGCCGCACAGGGGAGGCTGAAGCTTTCTTT
CASSRTGEAEAFF
>.|TRBJ1-4|TRBV4-3|few
TGCGCCAGCAGCCAAGGGTCTCAGAATGAAAAACTGTTTTTT
CASSQGSQNEKLFF
>.|TRBJ2-7|TRBV27|few
TGTGCCAGCAGGGGAACCCTCTACGAGCAGTACTTC
CASRGTLYEQYF
>.|TRBJ2-1|TRBV18|.
TGTGCCAGCTCAAGGGCAGGGGACATGTACAATGAGCAGTTCTTC
CASSRAGDMYNEQFF
>TRBD1|TRBJ2-1|TRBV6-7|.
TGTGCCAGCAGTAGGACAGGGTACAATGAGCAGTTCTTC
CASSRTGYNEQFF
>TRBD1|TRBJ2-2|TRBV5-1|many
TGCGCCAGCAGCTTAAGACCGGGACAGGGGGTCACCGGGGAGCTGTTTTTT
CASSLRPGQGVTGELFF
>.|TRBJ2-1|TRBV27|many
TGTGCCAGCAGTCTAGCCTGGGGTGAGCAGTTCTTC
CASSLAWGEQFF
>.|TRBJ1-4|TRBV4-3|few
TGCGCCAGCAGCCTGGGGAGTGATACACATGAAAAACTGTTTTTT
CASSLGSDTHEKLFF
>.|TRBJ2-7|TRBV12-3/TRBV12-4|many
TGTGCCAGCAGTTTGTACCGCTACGAGCAGTACTTC
CASSLYRYEQYF
>.|TRBJ2-2|TRBV20-1|few
TGCAGTGTTCCGGACCGATACACCGGGGAGCTGTTTTTT
CSVPDRYTGELFF
>TRBD2|TRBJ2-1|TRBV11-2|.
TGTGCCAGCAGCTTAGGCCTAGCGGGAGCCCTTGAGCAGTTCTTC
CASSLGLAGALEQFF
>TRBD2|TRBJ2-1|TRBV28|many
TGTGCCAGCAGTTTATGGGGCTCTAGCGGAGGCGAGCAGTTCTTC
CASSLWGSSGGEQFF
>.|TRBJ2-2|TRBV6-2/TRBV6-3|many
TGTGCCAGCAGTCAAAACCCGGACAGACGCCCCGGGGAGCTGTTTTTT
CASSQNPDRRPGELFF
>TRBD1|TRBJ1-4|TRBV5-1|.
TGCGCCAGCAGCTGGACGGGACAGAGAAATGAAAAACTGTTTTTT
CASSWTGQRNEKLFF
>TRBD1|TRBJ1-5|TRBV7-2|few
TGTGCCAGCAGCCCCCGGGACAGGGTCTCTCAGCCCCAGCATTTT
CASSPRDRVSQPQHF
>.|TRBJ2-1|TRBV10-3|few
TGTGCCATCAGTGAGTCGGCGGGACAGACCTACAATGAGCAGTTCTTC
CAISESAGQTYNEQFF
>.|TRBJ2-2|TRBV2|few
TGTGCCAGCAGTGAAAACCGTCCGGTCACCGGGGAGCTGTTTTTT
CASSENRPVTGELFF
>.|TRBJ2-3|TRBV20-1|few
TGCAGTGCTAGAGATGGGCGGTCGGGTGCAGATACGCAGTATTTT
CSARDGRSGADTQYF
>.|TRBJ1-2|TRBV27|.
TGTGCCAGCAGCCACAGGAGGATCTATGGCTACACCTTC
CASSHRRIYGYTF